Below, one T cell receptor (beta chain) is given with its context. Its specificity is unknown. This CDR3 is 12 amino acids long. V dropped 5 bases and J dropped 8 bases, with 12 bases sitting between them. Looked up from germline, CDR1 is SQVTM and CDR2 is ANQGSEA. The data stem from a study of T cell repertoires in cytomegalovirus infection. Overall study: Recently identified HLA-C-restricted CMV epitopes and well-studied HLA-B-restricted CMV epitopes were used by the study.

TCRdb itself ran the reads through MiXCR, one entry per CDR3 protein. This repertoire shows approximately 910,000 distinct CDR3 sequences, less than 40% found once; its top ten account for roughly an eighth. The V and J genes are TRBV29-1 and TRBJ1-4, with D possibly matching TRBD1 (6 bases). The source is a human donor in good health (CMV status not recorded). Some clones in this sample may be carry-over from other donors' samples. The sample consisted of cultured CD8+ T cells from PBMCs, taken from culture after CMV antigen stimulation. The CDR3 protein is CSVRGREEKLFF. CDR3 DNA sequence: TGCAGCGTTCGGGGGCGGGAAGAAAAACTGTTTTTT.